This paragraph reports one T cell receptor (beta chain). Its antigen is unknown. Patients were excluded for uncontrolled infection, other autoimmune disease, pregnancy or lactation. The PBMCs were taken from 10 ml of fresh peripheral blood. The data belong to a study of T cells in Graves' hyperthyroidism and ophthalmopathy. Points from the study as a whole: The model identified upcoming ophthalmopathy a median approximately six months ahead of onset. A model using 13 V-J features told ophthalmopathy apart from stable hyperthyroidism.

Researchers took RNA transcripts and amplified the TCR beta CDR3 regions from them. Initially, a first-round RT-PCR of the TCR CDR3 employed the HTBI primer set. MiXCR was run by TCRdb on the multiplex PCR reads, yielding one entry per CDR3 protein. The sample consists of hundreds of thousands of distinct CDR3 sequences, just under 20% of them appearing once. Germline CDR1 is SGHAT and CDR2 is FQDESV (reference sequence). The V and J ends lost 5 bases and 3 bases respectively, with 20 bases between them. The CDR3 is 16 residues long. The sequenced sample consisted of blood. This TCR was sampled from a man aged 40-49 years with Graves' ophthalmopathy. The chain joins TRBV11-1 to TRBJ2-7, with D perhaps given as TRBD1 or TRBD2 (5 bases each). Here the CDR3 reads CASSARHSGPVYEQYF. Here the CDR3 DNA reads TGTGCCAGCAGCGCCCGACATTCGGGACCAGTCTACGAGCAGTACTTC.